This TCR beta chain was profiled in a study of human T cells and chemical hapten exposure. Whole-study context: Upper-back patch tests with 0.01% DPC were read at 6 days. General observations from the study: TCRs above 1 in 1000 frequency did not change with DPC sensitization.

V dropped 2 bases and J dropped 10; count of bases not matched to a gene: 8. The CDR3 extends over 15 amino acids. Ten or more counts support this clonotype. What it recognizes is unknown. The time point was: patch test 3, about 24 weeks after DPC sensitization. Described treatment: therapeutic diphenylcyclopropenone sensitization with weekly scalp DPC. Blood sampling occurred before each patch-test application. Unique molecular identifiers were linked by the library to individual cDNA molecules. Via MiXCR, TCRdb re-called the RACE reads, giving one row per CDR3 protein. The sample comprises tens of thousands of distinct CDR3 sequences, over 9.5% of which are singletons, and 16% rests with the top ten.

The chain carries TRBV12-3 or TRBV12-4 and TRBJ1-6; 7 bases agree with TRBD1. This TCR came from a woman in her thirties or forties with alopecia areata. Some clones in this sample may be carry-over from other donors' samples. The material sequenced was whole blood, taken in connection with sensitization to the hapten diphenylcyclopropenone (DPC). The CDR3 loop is CASSLSYRGGSPLHF. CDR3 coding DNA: TGTGCCAGCAGTTTATCTTACAGGGGTGGCTCACCCCTCCACTTT.